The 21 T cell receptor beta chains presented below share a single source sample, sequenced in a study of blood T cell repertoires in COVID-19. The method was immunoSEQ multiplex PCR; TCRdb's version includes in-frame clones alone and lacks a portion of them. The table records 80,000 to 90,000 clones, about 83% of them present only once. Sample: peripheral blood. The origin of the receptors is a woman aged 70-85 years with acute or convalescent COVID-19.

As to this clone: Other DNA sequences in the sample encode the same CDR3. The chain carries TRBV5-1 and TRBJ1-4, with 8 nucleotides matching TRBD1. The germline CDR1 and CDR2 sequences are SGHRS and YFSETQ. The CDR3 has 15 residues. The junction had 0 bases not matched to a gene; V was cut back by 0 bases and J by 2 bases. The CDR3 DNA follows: TGCGCCAGCAGCTTGGGGACAGGGACTAATGAAAAACTGTTTTTT. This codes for CASSLGTGTNEKLFF.

The CDR3 protein is CASSWGGNEKLFF. The DNA for the CDR3 is TGTGCCAGCAGCTGGGGGGGAAATGAAAAACTGTTTTTT. The gene calls are TRBV11-2 and TRBJ1-4; tentatively, D is TRBD1 (5 bases). Per germline, CDR1 SGHAT and CDR2 FQNNGV. Trimming stripped 4 bases from V and 5 bases from J, with 8 bases between. CDR3 length equals 13 residues.

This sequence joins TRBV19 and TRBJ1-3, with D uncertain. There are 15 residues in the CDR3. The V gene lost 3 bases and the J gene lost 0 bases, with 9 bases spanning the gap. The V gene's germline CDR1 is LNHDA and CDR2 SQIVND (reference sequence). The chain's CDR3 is CASSISDYSGNTIYF. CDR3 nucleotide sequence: TGTGCCAGTAGTATCTCAGACTACTCTGGAAACACCATATATTTT.

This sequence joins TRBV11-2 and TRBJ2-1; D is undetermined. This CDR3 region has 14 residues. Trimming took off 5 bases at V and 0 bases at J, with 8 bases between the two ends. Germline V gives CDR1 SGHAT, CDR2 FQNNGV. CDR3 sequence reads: CASSPLPSYNEQFF. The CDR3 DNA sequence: TGTGCCAGCAGCCCCCTCCCCTCCTACAATGAGCAGTTCTTC.

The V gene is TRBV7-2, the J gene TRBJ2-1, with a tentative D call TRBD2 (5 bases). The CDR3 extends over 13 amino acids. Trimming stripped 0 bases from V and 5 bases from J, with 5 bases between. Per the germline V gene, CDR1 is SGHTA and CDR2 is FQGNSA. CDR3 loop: CASSLARDNEQFF. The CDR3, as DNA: TGTGCCAGCAGCTTAGCGCGGGACAATGAGCAGTTCTTC.

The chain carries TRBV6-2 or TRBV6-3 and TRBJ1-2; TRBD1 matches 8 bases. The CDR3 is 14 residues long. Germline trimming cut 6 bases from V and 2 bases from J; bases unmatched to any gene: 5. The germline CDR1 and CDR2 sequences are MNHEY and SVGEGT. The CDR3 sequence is CASSLRTGNYGYTF. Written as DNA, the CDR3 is TGTGCCAGCAGCCTACGGACAGGGAACTATGGCTACACCTTC.

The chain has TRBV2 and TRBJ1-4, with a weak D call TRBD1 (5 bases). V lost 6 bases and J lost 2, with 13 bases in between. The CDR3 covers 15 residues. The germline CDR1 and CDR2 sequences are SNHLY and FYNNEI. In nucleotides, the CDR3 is TGTGCCAGCAGGGAAACCGGGGGTACTAATGAAAAACTGTTTTTT. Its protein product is CASRETGGTNEKLFF.

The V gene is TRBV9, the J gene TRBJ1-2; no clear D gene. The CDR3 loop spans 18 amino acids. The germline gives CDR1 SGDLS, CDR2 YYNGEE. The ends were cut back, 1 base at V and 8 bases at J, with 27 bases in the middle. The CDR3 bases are TGTGCCAGCAGCGTAAAACCCGAAAGAGACTATAACGGGGAGGGCTACACCTTC. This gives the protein CASSVKPERDYNGEGYTF.

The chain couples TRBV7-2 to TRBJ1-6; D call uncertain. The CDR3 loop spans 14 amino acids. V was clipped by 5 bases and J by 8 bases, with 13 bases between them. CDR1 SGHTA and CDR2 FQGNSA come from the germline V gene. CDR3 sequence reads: CASSPSSRDSPLHF. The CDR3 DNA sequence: TGTGCCAGCAGCCCATCGTCGCGTGATTCACCCCTCCACTTT.

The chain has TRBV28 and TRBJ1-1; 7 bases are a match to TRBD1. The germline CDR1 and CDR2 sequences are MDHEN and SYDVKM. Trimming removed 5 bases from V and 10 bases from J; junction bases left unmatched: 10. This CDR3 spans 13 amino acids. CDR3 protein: CASSLERGLGAFF. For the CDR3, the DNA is TGTGCCAGCAGTCTCGAGAGGGGGCTCGGAGCTTTCTTT.

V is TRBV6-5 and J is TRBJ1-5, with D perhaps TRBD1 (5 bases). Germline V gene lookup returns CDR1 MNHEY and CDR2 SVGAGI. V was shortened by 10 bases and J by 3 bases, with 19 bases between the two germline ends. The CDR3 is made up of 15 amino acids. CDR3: CATGRSDSYNQPQHF. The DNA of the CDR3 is TGTGCCACCGGCCGGTCAGACAGCTACAATCAGCCCCAGCATTTT.

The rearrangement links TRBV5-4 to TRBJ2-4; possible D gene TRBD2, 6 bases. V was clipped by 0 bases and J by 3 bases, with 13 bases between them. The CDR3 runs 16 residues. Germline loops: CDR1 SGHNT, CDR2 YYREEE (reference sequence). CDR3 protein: CASSLGGDPYKNIQYF. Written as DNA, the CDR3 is TGTGCCAGCAGCTTGGGGGGGGACCCCTACAAAAACATTCAGTACTTC.

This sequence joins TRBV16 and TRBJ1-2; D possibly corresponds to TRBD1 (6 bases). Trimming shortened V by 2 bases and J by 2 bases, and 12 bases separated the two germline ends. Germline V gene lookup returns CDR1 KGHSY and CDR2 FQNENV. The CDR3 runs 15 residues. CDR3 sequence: CASSQTLTGNYGYTF. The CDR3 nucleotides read TGTGCCAGCAGCCAAACCCTCACAGGGAACTATGGCTACACCTTC.

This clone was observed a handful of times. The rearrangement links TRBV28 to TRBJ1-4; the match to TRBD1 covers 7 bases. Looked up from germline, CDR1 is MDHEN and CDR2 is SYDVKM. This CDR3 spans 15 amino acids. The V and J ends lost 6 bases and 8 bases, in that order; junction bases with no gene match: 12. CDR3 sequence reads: CASSRKGQDREKLFF. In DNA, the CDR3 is TGTGCCAGCAGCCGAAAAGGACAGGACAGAGAAAAACTGTTTTTT.

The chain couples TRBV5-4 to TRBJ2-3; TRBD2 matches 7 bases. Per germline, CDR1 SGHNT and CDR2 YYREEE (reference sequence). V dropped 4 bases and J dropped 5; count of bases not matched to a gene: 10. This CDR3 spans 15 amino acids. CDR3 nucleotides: TGTGCCAGCAGCCCAAACGGGGCTAGCGGAGATACGCAGTATTTT. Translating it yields CASSPNGASGDTQYF.

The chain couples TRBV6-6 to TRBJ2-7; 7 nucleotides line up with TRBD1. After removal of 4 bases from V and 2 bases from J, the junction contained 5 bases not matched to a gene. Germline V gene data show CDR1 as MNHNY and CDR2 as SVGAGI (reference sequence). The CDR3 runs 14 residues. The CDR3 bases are TGTGCCAGCAGTTCCGGGACAGCCGCCTACGAGCAGTACGTC. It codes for CASSSGTAAYEQYV.

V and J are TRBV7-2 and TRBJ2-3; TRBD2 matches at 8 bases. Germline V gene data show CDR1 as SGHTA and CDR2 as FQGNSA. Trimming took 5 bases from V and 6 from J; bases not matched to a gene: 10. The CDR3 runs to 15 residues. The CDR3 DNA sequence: TGTGCCAGCAGCCCCCAGGGACTAGAGGGGGATACGCAGTATTTT. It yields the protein CASSPQGLEGDTQYF.

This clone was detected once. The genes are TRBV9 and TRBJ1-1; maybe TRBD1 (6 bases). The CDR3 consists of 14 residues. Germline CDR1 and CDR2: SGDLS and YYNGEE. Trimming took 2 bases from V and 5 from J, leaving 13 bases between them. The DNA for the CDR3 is TGTGCCAGCAGCGTGAACAGGGATGGGACTGAAGCTTTCTTT. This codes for CASSVNRDGTEAFF.

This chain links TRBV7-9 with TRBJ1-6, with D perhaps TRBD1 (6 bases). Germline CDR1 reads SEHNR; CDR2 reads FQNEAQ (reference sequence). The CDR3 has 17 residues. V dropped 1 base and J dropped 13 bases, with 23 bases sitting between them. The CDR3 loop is CASSLEAGGQFGFPLHF. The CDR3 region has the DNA TGTGCCAGCAGCTTAGAGGCCGGGGGGCAGTTTGGCTTTCCCCTCCACTTT.

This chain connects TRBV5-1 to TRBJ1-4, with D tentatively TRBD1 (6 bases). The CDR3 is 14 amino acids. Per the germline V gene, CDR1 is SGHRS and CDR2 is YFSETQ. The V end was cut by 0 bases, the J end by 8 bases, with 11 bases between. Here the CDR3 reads CASSLEQGWEKLFF. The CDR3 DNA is TGCGCCAGCAGCTTGGAGCAGGGGTGGGAAAAACTGTTTTTT.

CDR3 coding DNA: TGTGCCAGCAGTTCGGACAGGGCCAATGAGCAGTTCTTC. Translating it yields CASSSDRANEQFF. This rearrangement joins TRBV28 to TRBJ2-1; TRBD1 agrees at 8 bases. There are 13 residues in the CDR3. Germline CDR1 MDHEN, CDR2 SYDVKM. J was trimmed by 6 bases and V by 4 bases; bases with no gene match: 2.